This record concerns one TCR beta chain sequence. This clone was counted between two and nine times. Its antigen is not yet known. No base quality values were provided; no much bigger clone lies one nucleotide off. These data are taken from a study of blood T cell repertoires in COVID-19 (TCRdb year 2020). About the full investigation: Samples from collaborators originated in the United States, Italy and Spain and spanned both the acute and convalescent phases of COVID-19. The prospective study material was composed of cDNA or gDNA derived from T cells, B-cell-depleted T cells, or PBMCs. Subjects who had been exposed to COVID-19, were actively infected with it, or had recovered from it provided the deeply sampled blood TCRbeta repertoires that made up the dataset. A freely available public database, intended as a resource for researchers studying the immune response to SARS-CoV-2, is where the repertoires were released. The samples were drawn from the first 160 participants of the ongoing ImmuneRACE study and from over 950 subjects provided by 6 global collaborators. Sample metadata almost always included a de-identified subject ID, COVID-19 status, age in years and sex. HLA class I and class II types, where available, came from metadata supplied by the sample provider rather than from assay-based typing.

The V end gives up 1 base and the J end 9 bases, leaving 6 bases in the junction not matched to a gene. The CDR3 sequence holds 15 residues, the cysteine and phenylalanine included. The read is trimmed to its CDR3 DNA, 45 bases read in frame from base 1. The germline V gene sets CDR1 to SGHTA and CDR2 to FQGNSA. The immunoSEQ Assay, a bias-controlled multiplex PCR, was used to amplify TCRbeta CDR3 regions from genomic DNA. The source study handled its data this way. The number of nucleated cells in each sample was estimated by amplification of reference gene primers within the assay. Sequence reads were collapsed and filtered to measure the absolute abundance of every unique TCRbeta CDR3 rearrangement. For each sample, productive Simpson clonality was calculated by taking the square root of Simpson's diversity index across productive rearrangements. This is the immuneACCESS table as TCRdb keeps it, with only in-frame sequences that have V and J called. A part of the clones is gone; compared with another copy, unresolved V genes explain less than half, and the rest is unexplained. V and J calls plus clone size are reproduced from that table; the DNA served to infer D and trimming. Across this sample there are tens of thousands of clones, with 65% to 70% seen only once. The biggest ten clones account for around a sixth of the sample.

The collaborating institutions used their own protocols to collect whole blood in K2EDTA tubes. For TCRbeta analysis, collaborators shipped samples in one of three forms: frozen whole blood, isolated PBMCs, or DNA extracted from either of those sample types. The paper's findings and limits, for the study overall: The quantity of clinical and demographic metadata differed by source and by participant and was supplied without curation.

Recombination joined TRBV7-2 with TRBJ2-2; 9 middle bases align to TRBD1. Sample: peripheral blood. The sequence derives from a human donor in a cohort sampled during active COVID-19. The bases read TGTGCCAGCAGCTTAGACCTGGACAGGGGAAGGGAGCTGTTTTTT. It codes for CASSLDLDRGRELFF. The variable domain in full, with residues beyond the CDR3 obtained from the reference TRBV7-2 and TRBJ2-2 genes, is GAGVSQSPSNKVTEKGKDVELRCDPISGHTALYWYRQSLGQGLEFLIYFQGNSAPDKSGLPSDRFSAERTGGSVSTLTIQRTQQEDSAVYLCASSLDLDRGRELFFGEGSRLTVL.